This paragraph covers one T cell receptor (beta chain) sequence. The specificity of this receptor is unknown. One base away there is no much larger clone; base qualities are not given. This specimen belongs to a study of blood T cells in healthy people across ages (dated by TCRdb to between 2015 and 2017). For the wider study: In model experiments, template switching captured about one uniquely barcoded TCR beta cDNA molecule for every two T cells. Donors were grouped into four age groups: young (average 16 years), middle-aged (under 40), aged (about 59) and long-lived (less than 85). Age-related changes in TCR beta repertoire diversity were measured in the study by deep sequencing normalized with unique cDNA molecular identifiers. Two additional independent replicas of 1 million unique cDNA reads from the same blood draw were analyzed for two donors (one aged 18 to 29 and one aged 80 or older). To avoid experimental bias, donors of different ages were distributed randomly across sequencing lanes.

Reading from cysteine to phenylalanine, the CDR3 counts 15 amino acids. Just CDR3 DNA is preserved here, 45 bases in frame from base 1. The germline V gene yields KGHSH for CDR1 and LQKENI for CDR2. V is clipped by 1 base and J by 3 bases, and the sequence between their germline boundaries is 10 bases long. The method was 5' RACE. A second PCR of roughly 6 to 12 cycles was performed with a sample-barcoded 5' primer and a J-beta primer mix. A unique molecular identifier was introduced onto each TCR beta cDNA molecule by a template-switch 5' adaptor carrying 12 random nucleotides. At least 2.5 million CDR3-containing paired-end reads were obtained from each sample. All of the RNA was converted into first-strand cDNA using the Mint cDNA synthesis kit, with a TRBC-specific oligonucleotide serving as the primer. Following uracil-DNA glycosylase treatment, a first 18-cycle PCR with universal primers M1SS and BC2_uni_R was performed on all cDNA. The authors' pipeline ran thus. For normalization, 1 million high-quality reads, each with a distinct molecular identifier, were randomly selected from each sample. Reads with shared molecular identifiers were discarded instead of being binned into consensus sequences. MiTCR, set to a Q25 quality threshold and the strictest error-elimination algorithm, was used for CDR3 identification, clonotype clustering and error correction. A nonparametric unseen species model with Euler transformation was used to estimate lower-bound total TCR beta diversity. The raw public reads went through TCRdb reprocessing: fastp at Q25, MiXCR clone calling, in-frame beta chains kept. Rows matching on CDR3 protein sequence are summarized as one entry with the most common DNA and genes. These V and J calls rely on TCRdb rather than the paper's analysis. A total of 1,800,000 or so distinct CDR3 sequences appear in this sample, roughly 43% of them only once. The ten largest clonotypes hold 23% of the sample.

Donors were 39 systemically healthy Caucasian individuals from Russia aged 6 to 90 years. Around 9.8 milliliters of peripheral blood were collected from each donor into EDTA-treated Vacutainer tubes. Ficoll-Paque density-gradient centrifugation was used to isolate PBMCs, with at least 6 million obtained per sample. Trizol reagent was used to extract total RNA from the PBMCs, yielding at least 6 micrograms per sample. For every donor, flow cytometry on a PBMC aliquot measured the percentage of naive CD45RAhigh/CD27high T cells. The investigation overall reported the following: Bulk unsorted PBMC profiling prevented conclusive comparison of naive and antigen-experienced compartments. There was a strong correlation between observed TCR beta diversity and the percentage of naive T cells measured by flow cytometry. Estimates of total diversity from one million sequenced T cells were regarded as lower bounds and underestimates. The long-lived group showed more naive CD4+ T cells, fewer expanded clones and increased TCR diversity than the aged group, suggesting age selection. Because the CMV infection status of the donors was unknown, age-related changes in expanded clonotypes may potentially have been confounded. Observed TCR beta diversity per million T cells fell roughly linearly with age, and a significant reduction was already apparent by age roughly 40.

The source of this sequence is a human donor in good health. This sequence uses TRBV18 and TRBJ1-5; the D gene is possibly TRBD1, with 6 bases matching. Sample: blood. The sequence in DNA is TGTGCCAGCTCACCACGCGGGGGGCTCAATCAGCCCCAGCATTTT. It codes for CASSPRGGLNQPQHF. The reference TRBV18 and TRBJ1-5 proteins fill in what lies around the CDR3, so the full variable domain reads NAGVMQNPRHLVRRRGQEARLRCSPMKGHSHVYWYRQLPEEGLKFMVYLQKENIIDESGMPKERFSAEFPKEGPSILRIQQVVRGDSAAYFCASSPRGGLNQPQHFGDGTRLSIL.